The next 23 T cell receptor beta chains were all read from a single sample in a study of response to subunit inactivated influenza vaccine. TCRdb redid the calling of the RT-PCR reads with MiXCR, one entry per CDR3 protein. The sample carries hundreds of thousands of distinct CDR3 sequences, around 15% recorded once. The sequenced sample was PBMCs from blood, obtained 14 to 15 days before vaccination. The receptor set was obtained from a man aged 45-65 years who received an inactivated influenza vaccine.

This chain links TRBV4-2 with TRBJ2-1; D unclear. The CDR3 loop spans 14 amino acids. Trimming took 0 bases from V and 3 from J, leaving 6 bases between them. Per the germline V gene, CDR1 is LGHNA and CDR2 is YNFKEQ. CDR3 coding DNA: TGTGCCAGCAGCCAAGATCAGGACTACAATGAGCAGTTCTTC. Its translation: CASSQDQDYNEQFF.

This clonotype was observed many times. The chain links TRBV11-2 to TRBJ2-2; TRBD1 agrees at 8 bases. The germline CDR1 and CDR2 sequences are SGHAT and FQNNGV. This CDR3 has 16 amino acids. Trimming cost V 5 bases and J 5 bases; bases outside gene matches: 10. CDR3 sequence reads: CASSALDRGATGELFF. The CDR3 DNA is TGTGCCAGCAGCGCCCTAGACAGGGGTGCGACCGGGGAGCTGTTTTTT. Looking up the rest from reference TRBV11-2 and TRBJ2-2 gives the full variable domain: EAGVAQSPRYKIIEKRQSVAFWCNPISGHATLYWYQQILGQGPKLLIQFQNNGVVDDSQLPKDRFSAERLKGVDSTLKIQPAKLEDSAVYLCASSALDRGATGELFFGEGSRLTVL.

J is TRBJ2-5 and V is TRBV12-3 or TRBV12-4; 9 positions match TRBD1. The V gene end was trimmed by 6 bases and the J gene end by 4 bases; junction bases not matched to a gene: 12. The CDR3 is 16 residues long. The CDR3 nucleotides read TGTGCCAGCAGCGCTTCTTCACAGGGGGCAAGAGAGACCCAGTACTTC. This gives the protein CASSASSQGARETQYF.

CDR3 coding DNA: TGTGCCAGCAGCGTAGCGGCACAGGGGGGCTACAATGAGCAGTTCTTC. It codes for CASSVAAQGGYNEQFF. V and J are TRBV9 and TRBJ2-1, with 8 bases identical to TRBD1. The length of the CDR3 is 16 residues. V shed 0 bases and J 3 bases; nucleotides not matched to a gene: 5. Per the germline V gene, CDR1 is SGDLS and CDR2 is YYNGEE.

This clonotype was recorded at least ten times. This rearrangement joins TRBV3-1 to TRBJ2-1, with D possibly being TRBD1 (6 bases). The CDR3 is 15 amino acids. V lost 6 bases and J 6 bases, leaving 18 bases between the germline ends. The germline V gene has CDR1 LGHDT and CDR2 YNNKEL (reference sequence). CDR3 sequence: CASSFDLWDTNEQFF. The CDR3 nucleotides are TGTGCCAGCAGTTTCGACTTATGGGACACCAATGAGCAGTTCTTC.

V is TRBV5-4 and J is TRBJ2-3; 9 bases agree with TRBD2. The CDR3 contains 19 residues. Germline CDR1 and CDR2: SGHNT and YYREEE (reference sequence). Trimming removed 3 bases from V and 4 bases from J; junction bases left unmatched: 18. The CDR3 sequence is CASSSNNLALRGGADTQYF. In nucleotides, the CDR3 is TGTGCCAGCAGCTCGAACAACCTCGCTTTGCGGGGGGGCGCAGATACGCAGTATTTT.

This clonotype was detected ten times or more. The rearrangement joins TRBV11-2 to TRBJ1-4; 9 bases match TRBD1. The trim removed 3 bases at V and 2 bases at J, leaving 4 bases unmatched. Germline CDR1 and CDR2: SGHAT and FQNNGV. CDR3 size: 16 residues. The CDR3 nucleotides are TGTGCCAGCAGCTTGGGGACAGGGAGGACTAATGAAAAACTGTTTTTT. Encoded protein: CASSLGTGRTNEKLFF.

This clonotype was picked up a small number of times. The junction does not match germline at one end; this may be a read error. The gene calls are TRBV6-2 or TRBV6-3 and TRBJ2-7; D remains unclear. The V gene's germline CDR1 is MNHEY and CDR2 SVGEGT. This CDR3 spans 13 amino acids. The CDR3 DNA is TGTGCCACCAGTTTTGGGCTCTCCTACGAGCAGTACTTC. It encodes CATSFGLSYEQYF.

V gene TRBV7-6 combines with J gene TRBJ2-7; D may be TRBD2 (6 bases). V lost 1 base, J lost 3 bases, and 10 bases lay in between. Germline CDR1 reads SGHVS; CDR2 reads FNYEAQ. The CDR3 is 14 residues long. CDR3 sequence reads: CASSLDPAGYEQYF. The CDR3 DNA sequence: TGTGCCAGCAGCTTAGACCCAGCGGGCTACGAGCAGTACTTC.

V is TRBV4-1 and J is TRBJ1-1, with 7 bases matching TRBD1. The V and J ends lost 0 bases and 4 bases, in that order; junction bases with no gene match: 11. The CDR3 consists of 17 residues. Per the germline V gene, CDR1 is MGHRA and CDR2 is YSYEKL. For the CDR3, the DNA is TGCGCCAGCAGCCAAGACCCATCGGCAGGGGGGTTCACTGAAGCTTTCTTT. Amino acid sequence: CASSQDPSAGGFTEAFF.

The gene calls are TRBV18 and TRBJ2-5; perhaps TRBD1 as D (6 bases). This CDR3 contains 14 residues. V gave up 6 bases and J gave up 5 bases, with 16 bases separating them. CDR1 is KGHSH, CDR2 LQKENI, per germline. The CDR3 reads CASSMDSRFETQYF. The DNA of the CDR3 is TGTGCCAGCTCCATGGACAGCCGTTTCGAGACCCAGTACTTC.

This clonotype was found many times. The chain carries TRBV20-1 and TRBJ2-5; 10 bases are shared with TRBD2. Germline lookup yields CDR1 DFQATT and CDR2 SNEGSKA (reference sequence). V lost 0 bases, J lost 3 bases, and 4 bases stayed unmatched. This CDR3 has 15 residues. The CDR3 sequence is CSARDGGLAEETQYF. The CDR3 coding sequence is TGCAGTGCTAGAGATGGCGGACTAGCGGAAGAGACCCAGTACTTC.

This clonotype came up many times. CDR3 sequence (DNA): TGTGCCAGCAGTTCCGGGACTAGCGCGAACAATGAGCAGTTCTTC. Translation: CASSSGTSANNEQFF. The gene calls are TRBV12-3 or TRBV12-4 and TRBJ2-1, with TRBD2 matching over 10 bases. The junction had 5 bases not matched to a gene; V was cut back by 4 bases and J by 5 bases. The CDR3 is made up of 15 amino acids.

The J gene is TRBJ2-5, the V gene TRBV5-1, with TRBD1 matching over 10 bases. Germline values: CDR1 SGHRS, CDR2 YFSETQ. The CDR3 extends over 15 amino acids. With 0 bases clipped from V and 5 bases from J, the junction kept 4 bases outside the gene matches. The CDR3 region has the DNA TGCGCCAGCAGCTTGGAACCGGGACAGGGGGAGACCCAGTACTTC. It specifies CASSLEPGQGETQYF.

This clonotype was detected only a few times. The genes are TRBV12-3 or TRBV12-4 and TRBJ2-1; TRBD2 matches 7 bases. CDR3 length: 15 residues. The junction had 12 bases not matched to a gene; V was cut back by 6 bases and J by 7 bases. This CDR3 reads CASSPWEGSRNEQFF. In nucleotides, the CDR3 is TGTGCCAGCAGCCCCTGGGAGGGATCGCGGAATGAGCAGTTCTTC.

This clonotype was seen repeatedly, ten times or more. The V and J genes are TRBV6-1 and TRBJ1-4; the match to TRBD1 covers 12 bases. J was trimmed by 8 bases and V by 5 bases; bases with no gene match: 6. CDR3 length: 15 residues. Germline V gene data show CDR1 as MNHNS and CDR2 as SASEGT. The CDR3 is CASSQGQGAGEKLFF. The CDR3, as DNA: TGTGCCAGCAGTCAGGGACAGGGGGCGGGGGAAAAACTGTTTTTT.

The V gene is TRBV5-1, the J gene TRBJ1-1; TRBD1 agrees at 9 bases. Unmatched junction bases numbered 7, after V lost 3 bases and J lost 1 base. The CDR3 has 16 residues. The germline V gene encodes CDR1 SGHRS and CDR2 YFSETQ. The CDR3 loop is CASSYGQGPTNTEAFF. The CDR3 coding sequence is TGCGCCAGCAGCTACGGACAGGGGCCAACGAACACTGAAGCTTTCTTT.

The V gene is TRBV20-1, the J gene TRBJ2-1; no firm D call. Germline loops: CDR1 DFQATT, CDR2 SNEGSKA (reference sequence). CDR3 length: 12 residues. V was shortened by 2 bases and J by 6 bases, with 8 bases between the two germline ends. The CDR3 region has the DNA TGCAGTGCTAGAAGGCCCCCCAATGAGCAGTTCTTC. It specifies CSARRPPNEQFF.

The chain couples TRBV4-2 to TRBJ2-7, with TRBD2 as a possible D gene (7 bases). This CDR3 spans 17 amino acids. The V gene's germline CDR1 is LGHNA and CDR2 YNFKEQ. Trimming pared 5 bases from V and 6 bases from J, leaving 26 bases between. CDR3 amino acids: CASSRGGGTPTGGEQYF. The CDR3 nucleotides read TGTGCCAGCAGCAGAGGGGGGGGAACCCCAACCGGAGGCGAGCAGTACTTC.

This clonotype was detected many times. J is TRBJ2-4 and V is TRBV28; no clear D. The CDR3 spans 14 residues. V shed 5 bases and J shed 8 bases, with 16 bases lying between them. The germline gives CDR1 MDHEN, CDR2 SYDVKM. In nucleotides, the CDR3 is TGTGCCAGCAGTCACCGCCGGGTTGAGGACATTCAGTACTTC. Translated, it gives CASSHRRVEDIQYF.

V is TRBV6-2 or TRBV6-3 and J is TRBJ2-7; no clear D. The CDR3 is 13 amino acids. Trimming removed 2 bases from V and 3 bases from J, with 8 bases in between. The germline V gene has CDR1 MNHEY and CDR2 SVGEGT. Written as DNA, the CDR3 is TGTGCCAGCAGTTACAGCCTCGGCTACGAGCAGTACTTC. This sequence encodes CASSYSLGYEQYF.

A few counts support this clonotype. V and J are TRBV5-1 and TRBJ2-5, with 9 bases that match TRBD2. This CDR3 is 15 amino acids long. Per the germline V gene, CDR1 is SGHRS and CDR2 is YFSETQ. The trim removed 6 bases at V and 1 base at J, leaving 7 bases unmatched. DNA of the CDR3: TGCGCCAGCAAAGTGACTAGCGGAACCCAAGAGACCCAGTACTTC. Translating gives CASKVTSGTQETQYF.

This clonotype has a count of ten or more. This rearrangement joins TRBV4-1 to TRBJ2-1, with 16 bases matching TRBD2. V gave up 2 bases and J gave up 2 bases; unmatched junction bases: 6. Germline lookup yields CDR1 MGHRA and CDR2 YSYEKL. This CDR3 region has 19 residues. The DNA for the CDR3 is TGCGCCAGCAGCCAACACGGGACTAGCGGGGGGGGGACCTACAATGAGCAGTTCTTC. It is translated as CASSQHGTSGGGTYNEQFF.